What follows are 11 T cell receptor beta chains derived from one specimen sequenced in a study of blood T cells in healthy people across ages. A second PCR of about 7 to 12 cycles used a sample-barcoded 5' primer and a J-beta primer mix. Using its own MiXCR run on the 5' RACE reads, TCRdb lists one record per CDR3 protein. The sample includes 850,000 to 1,000,000 distinct CDR3 sequences, about 48% of them seen just once. The sequencing input was blood. The receptors originated from a man aged 25 to 40 in good health.

This clonotype was observed a single time. The rearrangement joins TRBV4-2 to TRBJ1-1; no reliable D call. V was shortened by 0 bases and J by 9 bases, with 11 bases between the two germline ends. This CDR3 has 13 residues. Germline values: CDR1 LGHNA, CDR2 YNFKEQ. The CDR3 DNA is TGTGCCAGCAGCCAAGACCCTGGCTGGCAAGCTTTCTTT. It translates to CASSQDPGWQAFF.

This chain joins TRBV20-1 and TRBJ2-7, with D maybe TRBD1 (6 bases). The CDR3 loop spans 13 amino acids. Germline-derived CDR1 and CDR2 are DFQATT and SNEGSKA (reference sequence). Trimming stripped 6 bases from V and 1 base from J, with 13 bases between. DNA of the CDR3: TGCAGTGCCTACAGGGAGTATTCCTACGAGCAGTACTTC. Amino acids: CSAYREYSYEQYF.

This chain joins TRBV28 and TRBJ1-4; TRBD1 might be the D (6 bases). V lost 6 bases and J 8 bases, leaving 13 bases between the germline ends. Germline CDR1 and CDR2: MDHEN and SYDVKM. The CDR3 loop spans 13 amino acids. The DNA for the CDR3 is TGTGCCAGCAGCCAGGGGTTTTGGGAAAAACTGTTTTTT. Translated, it gives CASSQGFWEKLFF.

This clonotype was seen a few times. The J gene is TRBJ2-6, the V gene TRBV19, with D uncertain. The germline CDR1 and CDR2 sequences are LNHDA and SQIVND (reference sequence). Trimming took off 8 bases at V and 7 bases at J, with 6 bases between the two ends. The CDR3 sequence is 11 residues long. The CDR3 loop reads CASSFANVLTF. The CDR3 DNA is TGTGCCAGTTCTTTCGCCAACGTCCTGACTTTC.

As regards this clonotype: This may stem from a read error, because a much larger clone lies one nucleotide away. This chain uses TRBV15 with TRBJ2-1; D unclear. Germline CDR1 reads LNHNV; CDR2 reads YYDKDF (reference sequence). This CDR3 has 14 residues. Here the CDR3 reads CAASRDSEGNEQFF. CDR3 DNA: TGTGCCGCCAGCAGAGATTCCGAAGGCAATGAGCAGTTCTTC.

The genes are TRBV25-1 and TRBJ2-1; maybe TRBD1 (6 bases). Trimming cost V 2 bases and J 4 bases, with 9 bases left between them. Germline V CDR1 and CDR2: MGHDK, SYGVNS. This CDR3 contains 14 residues. This chain's CDR3 is CASSETGNYNEQFF. CDR3 bases: TGTGCCAGCAGTGAAACAGGGAATTACAATGAGCAGTTCTTC.

The chain carries TRBV7-2 and TRBJ1-1, with TRBD1 as a possible D gene (6 bases). CDR1 SGHTA and CDR2 FQGNSA come from the germline V gene. The CDR3 is 13 residues long. Between the trimmed V and J ends, which lost 7 bases and 1 base, there was a span of 10 bases. CDR3 sequence: CASTMDRNTEAFF. As DNA, the CDR3 is TGTGCCAGCACCATGGACAGGAACACTGAAGCTTTCTTT.

This clonotype has more than one count but fewer than ten. The J gene is TRBJ2-3, the V gene TRBV6-2 or TRBV6-3, with 13 bases matching TRBD2. CDR3 size: 17 residues. Unmatched junction bases numbered 8, after V lost 6 bases and J lost 2 bases. Germline loops: CDR1 MNHEY, CDR2 SVGEGT. The CDR3 here is CASRRPGLAGLTDTQYF. The CDR3, as DNA: TGTGCCAGCAGGAGACCGGGACTAGCGGGGCTCACAGATACGCAGTATTTT.

The V and J genes are TRBV6-6 and TRBJ1-2; the D gene is possibly TRBD1 (6 bases). Germline V gene sequence: CDR1 MNHNY, CDR2 SVGAGI (reference sequence). The V and J ends lost 4 bases and 8 bases respectively, with 20 bases between them. The CDR3 length is 15 residues. Written as DNA, the CDR3 is TGTGCCAGCAGTTCCAGACAGGAACCTATATACGGCTACACCTTC. Protein product: CASSSRQEPIYGYTF.

The chain couples TRBV12-5 to TRBJ2-1; 9 bases line up with TRBD1. The better agreement between TRBJ2-7 and the DNA end casts doubt on the J call. Germline V gives CDR1 LGHNT, CDR2 FRNRAP. The CDR3 has 14 residues. The chain's CDR3 is CASGGTGYGNEQYF. CDR3 sequence (DNA): TGTGCTAGTGGCGGGACAGGGTATGGCAATGAGCAGTACTTC.

J is TRBJ2-7 and V is TRBV20-1; no firm D call. The CDR3 is 13 residues long. Germline V gene lookup returns CDR1 DFQATT and CDR2 SNEGSKA (reference sequence). V dropped 0 bases and J dropped 3 bases, with 9 bases sitting between them. CDR3 nucleotide sequence: TGCAGTGCTAGAGATGGGGATCACTACGAGCAGTACTTC. It yields the protein CSARDGDHYEQYF.